Listed here are 7 T cell receptor beta chains from one sample, sequenced in a study of beta chain features in type 1 diabetes. Whole-study findings and limits: TCRB CDR3s were moderately but significantly shorter in Type 1 diabetes patients in all four CD4+ subsets.

Reverse transcribing all isolated RNA meant expressed TCRB transcripts were sequenced. Sequencing was performed with immunoSEQ multiplex PCR; in TCRdb, only in-frame clones are kept and a portion is missing. The sample includes a few hundred thousand clones, approximately 14% of them seen just once. These receptors' targets are unknown. The sequenced sample consisted of naive CD4+ T cells from blood. The receptors come from a man aged 25 to 45 with type 1 diabetes.

The chain has TRBV25-1 and TRBJ2-7, with 9 nucleotides matching TRBD1. Losses at the gene ends were 2 bases for V and 6 bases for J; bases not matched to a gene: 8. From germline, CDR1 is MGHDK and CDR2 SYGVNS. The CDR3 contains 15 residues. The CDR3 reads CASSEIQGARLEQYF. The CDR3 coding sequence is TGTGCCAGCAGTGAAATACAGGGGGCTCGCCTCGAGCAGTACTTC.

The chain uses TRBV5-1 and TRBJ2-1, with 12 bases fitting TRBD2. The CDR3 spans 16 residues. V shed 0 bases, J shed 5 bases, and the junction held 3 bases outside the gene matches. Germline V gene lookup returns CDR1 SGHRS and CDR2 YFSETQ. CDR3 nucleotides: TGCGCCAGCAGCTTGGGCCTAGCGGGAGGGAACAATGAGCAGTTCTTC. Its translation: CASSLGLAGGNNEQFF. Full variable domain (outside the CDR3, taken from reference TRBV5-1 and TRBJ2-1): KAGVTQTPRYLIKTRGQQVTLSCSPISGHRSVSWYQQTPGQGLQFLFEYFSETQRNKGNFPGRFSGRQFSNSRSEMNVSTLELGDSALYLCASSLGLAGGNNEQFFGPGTRLTVL.

This clone was counted only a few times. CDR3 sequence reads: CASKDREGTYEQYF. The CDR3 region has the DNA TGTGCCAGTAAGGACAGGGAAGGAACCTACGAGCAGTACTTC. This chain connects TRBV7-8 to TRBJ2-7, with TRBD1 identical over 8 bases. After removal of 9 bases from V and 2 bases from J, the junction contained 9 bases not matched to a gene. The CDR3 has 14 residues. Germline V gives CDR1 SGHVS, CDR2 FQNEAQ.

The CDR3 DNA reads TGTGCCAGCAGTTACTCGAGTGGTCAAGCGGCCTATGGCTACACCTTC. Encoded protein: CASSYSSGQAAYGYTF. The V and J genes are TRBV6-5 and TRBJ1-2; D not resolved. Germline loops: CDR1 MNHEY, CDR2 SVGAGI. The length of the CDR3 is 16 residues. V was clipped by 0 bases and J by 4 bases, with 15 bases between them.

The chain uses TRBV6-1 and TRBJ2-4; 10 bases fit TRBD1. The trim removed 1 base at V and 0 bases at J, leaving 9 bases unmatched. The CDR3 is 19 amino acids. Germline lookup yields CDR1 MNHNS and CDR2 SASEGT. The CDR3 DNA reads as TGTGCCAGCAGTGAAGAACTGGGACAGGGGAAACTAGCCAAAAACATTCAGTACTTC. Its protein is CASSEELGQGKLAKNIQYF.

V usage is TRBV5-4 and J usage is TRBJ1-1; possible D gene TRBD1, 5 bases. From germline, CDR1 is SGHNT and CDR2 YYREEE (reference sequence). V lost 4 bases and J 0 bases, leaving 13 bases between the germline ends. This CDR3 spans 15 amino acids. CDR3 coding DNA: TGTGCCAGCAGCCCGCCGGGGGGAATGAACACTGAAGCTTTCTTT. This codes for CASSPPGGMNTEAFF. The full variable domain, its missing parts supplied by reference TRBV5-4 and TRBJ1-1, is ETGVTQSPTHLIKTRGQQVTLRCSSQSGHNTVSWYQQALGQGPQFIFQYYREEENGRGNFPPRFSGLQFPNYSSELNVNALELDDSALYLCASSPPGGMNTEAFFGQGTRLTVV.

This clone was recorded a few times. This sequence joins TRBV5-1 and TRBJ2-7; 9 bases align to TRBD1. V was pared by 4 bases and J by 5 bases, with 7 bases of the junction left unmatched. Per the germline V gene, CDR1 is SGHRS and CDR2 is YFSETQ. The CDR3 covers 14 residues. The CDR3 DNA sequence: TGCGCCAGCAGCCGGGACAGGGAAAGCCACGAGCAGTACTTC. Translating it yields CASSRDRESHEQYF.